Included here is one T cell receptor (beta chain) sequence, with context. Profiled with immunoSEQ multiplex PCR; TCRdb holds only in-frame clones, not every one. The sample has under 200,000 clones; roughly 82% are singletons. The sample originates from a study of blood T cell repertoires in COVID-19. Whole-study context: Sites in the United States, Italy and Spain provided acute and convalescent COVID-19 samples. The cDNA or gDNA used as material had been derived from T cells, B-cell-depleted T cells, or PBMCs.

There are 15 residues in the CDR3. The V gene lost 4 bases and the J gene lost 4 bases, with 16 bases spanning the gap. Germline CDR1 is SGHDN and CDR2 is FVKESK. Sequenced input: peripheral blood. This clonotype originated in a woman aged 25-40 years with acute or convalescent COVID-19. The rearrangement uses TRBV14 and TRBJ2-5, with D perhaps matching TRBD1 (5 bases). The CDR3 protein is CASSPAPRGRETQYF. CDR3 bases: TGTGCCAGCAGCCCGGCCCCAAGGGGAAGAGAGACCCAGTACTTC.